A selection of T cell receptor beta chains follows, all from one sample in a study of blood T cell repertoires in COVID-19. Data came from immunoSEQ multiplex PCR; TCRdb stores just in-frame clones and leaves some out. The table has nearly 350,000 clones, around nine tenths seen once. The sequenced material came from peripheral blood. The receptors were gathered from a woman aged 18-30 years who had recovered from COVID-19. CDR3s include the opening cysteine and the closing phenylalanine or tryptophan. Each record gives: J gene, clone size, V gene, D gene, CDR3 protein, CDR3 DNA. The D gene is left open where the match is weak. Where a row states a size, it is once, few, many or the class of an expanded clone; other rows omit it.

j_gene: TRBJ1-1
abundance: few
v_gene: TRBV19
d_gene: TRBD1
CDR3aa: CASNPGQGLGNTEAFF
CDR3nt: TGTGCCAGTAATCCGGGACAGGGGCTGGGGAACACTGAAGCTTTCTTT

j_gene: TRBJ1-1
abundance: -
v_gene: TRBV5-1
d_gene: TRBD1
CDR3aa: CASSLPDRGTEAFF
CDR3nt: TGCGCCAGCAGCTTGCCCGACAGGGGGACTGAAGCTTTCTTT

j_gene: TRBJ2-1
abundance: -
v_gene: TRBV11-3
d_gene: -
CDR3aa: CASSPILTGLNEQFF
CDR3nt: TGTGCCAGCAGCCCCATCCTAACAGGGTTGAATGAGCAGTTCTTC

j_gene: TRBJ2-1
abundance: -
v_gene: TRBV13
d_gene: -
CDR3aa: CASTLKGGGPWNEQFF
CDR3nt: TGTGCCAGCACCCTCAAAGGGGGAGGGCCGTGGAATGAGCAGTTCTTC

j_gene: TRBJ2-2
abundance: -
v_gene: TRBV6-6
d_gene: TRBD2
CDR3aa: CASSLTNSGGTTETGELFF
CDR3nt: TGTGCCAGCAGCTTAACTAATAGCGGGGGAACCACGGAGACCGGGGAGCTGTTTTTT

j_gene: TRBJ1-2
abundance: -
v_gene: TRBV6-6
d_gene: -
CDR3aa: CASSYSDRPSYGYTF
CDR3nt: TGTGCCAGCAGTTACTCCGACAGACCCAGCTATGGCTACACCTTC

j_gene: TRBJ1-1
abundance: -
v_gene: TRBV6-2/TRBV6-3
d_gene: -
CDR3aa: CASSSPNYRVGNAEAFF
CDR3nt: TGTGCCAGCAGTTCCCCAAATTACAGGGTAGGGAACGCTGAAGCTTTCTTT

j_gene: TRBJ2-3
abundance: many
v_gene: TRBV11-3
d_gene: -
CDR3aa: CASSLEATGIDTQYF
CDR3nt: TGTGCCAGCAGCTTAGAAGCGACAGGTATAGATACGCAGTATTTT

j_gene: TRBJ1-2
abundance: -
v_gene: TRBV5-5
d_gene: TRBD1
CDR3aa: CASRRQGALVNGYTF
CDR3nt: TGTGCCAGCAGACGGCAGGGGGCCTTGGTCAATGGCTACACCTTC

j_gene: TRBJ1-4
abundance: -
v_gene: TRBV27
d_gene: TRBD1
CDR3aa: CASSPGQGLNEKLFF
CDR3nt: TGTGCCAGCAGCCCGGGACAGGGATTAAATGAAAAACTGTTTTTT